This entry lists 6 T cell receptor beta chains sequenced from one sample in a study of shared clonotypes between healthy human individuals. Generated by immunoSEQ multiplex PCR, the TCRdb table keeps only in-frame clones and is missing some. The table lists around 700,000 clones, roughly 70% of them singletons. What was sequenced was memory CD4+ T cells sorted from blood. Sample subset: CD45RA-negative fraction. All receptors come from a woman younger than 45 in good health.

V is TRBV25-1 and J is TRBJ2-5; a weak D match, TRBD1 (6 bases). The V gene's germline CDR1 is MGHDK and CDR2 SYGVNS. The CDR3 runs 14 residues. Trimming took 4 bases from V and 4 from J, leaving 13 bases between them. The CDR3 is CASSAQGYRETQYF. The CDR3, as DNA: TGTGCCAGCAGTGCTCAGGGGTATCGAGAGACCCAGTACTTC. The full variable domain, with the rest looked up from reference TRBV25-1 and TRBJ2-5, is EADIYQTPRYLVIGTGKKITLECSQTMGHDKMYWYQQDPGMELHLIHYSYGVNSTEKGDLSSESTVSRIRTEHFPLTLESARPSHTSQYLCASSAQGYRETQYFGPGTRLLVL.

The chain combines TRBV11-2 with TRBJ2-3; D is possibly TRBD2 (6 bases). CDR1 is SGHAT and CDR2 is FQNNGV in the germline V gene. V lost 6 bases and J 2 bases, leaving 18 bases between the germline ends. This CDR3 is 16 amino acids long. The CDR3 nucleotides are TGTGCCAGCAGACGAGGAAGGGGACTGATCACAGATACGCAGTATTTT. Its translation is CASRRGRGLITDTQYF. Together with reference TRBV11-2 and TRBJ2-3, the CDR3 gives the full variable domain: EAGVAQSPRYKIIEKRQSVAFWCNPISGHATLYWYQQILGQGPKLLIQFQNNGVVDDSQLPKDRFSAERLKGVDSTLKIQPAKLEDSAVYLCASRRGRGLITDTQYFGPGTRLTVL.

The rearrangement uses TRBV4-2 and TRBJ2-7, with 8 bases matching TRBD2. V trimming: 1 base; J trimming: 3 bases; junction bases outside the gene matches: 8. The length of the CDR3 is 16 residues. Germline V gene lookup returns CDR1 LGHNA and CDR2 YNFKEQ. The CDR3 is CASSQGVRAGGYEQYF. Written as DNA, the CDR3 is TGTGCCAGCAGCCAAGGGGTGAGGGCGGGAGGCTACGAGCAGTACTTC.

The genes are TRBV29-1 and TRBJ2-1; D not resolved. Germline values: CDR1 SQVTM, CDR2 ANQGSEA. The CDR3 length is 13 residues. Trimming left V 7 bases short and J 6 bases short, with 16 bases between. The CDR3 region has the DNA TGCAGCGCCGAGCAGGATCGGGTCAATGAGCAGTTCTTC. Translating gives CSAEQDRVNEQFF.

This chain links TRBV6-5 with TRBJ1-2; D is possibly TRBD1 (6 bases). Germline V gene data show CDR1 as MNHEY and CDR2 as SVGAGI. Trimming cost V 4 bases and J 0 bases, with 15 bases left between them. The CDR3 has 16 residues. CDR3 DNA sequence: TGTGCCAGCAGTTGGGAGGGACAAACCGCTAACTATGGCTACACCTTC. Translation gives CASSWEGQTANYGYTF.

As to this clone: Other DNA sequences in the same sample also yield this CDR3. The V gene is TRBV18, the J gene TRBJ2-5; D remains ambiguous. Per the germline V gene, CDR1 is KGHSH and CDR2 is LQKENI. There are 13 residues in the CDR3. V lost 6 bases and J lost 4, with 12 bases in between. As DNA, the CDR3 is TGTGCCAGCTCGCTGGGTCTAAGAGAGACCCAGTACTTC. Translation gives CASSLGLRETQYF.